These T cell receptor beta chains were read from a single sample in a study of cytomegalovirus exposure and HLA in healthy donors. Generated by immunoSEQ multiplex PCR, the TCRdb table keeps only in-frame clones and is missing some. The sample shows about 190,000 clones, around 90% of them seen only once. The sample comprised PBMCs. Receptor source: a woman under 30 in good health and CMV-seronegative. The CDR3 runs from the conserved cysteine through the conserved F or W. D genes are given only for firm matches. Only part of the rows carry a size: once, few, many, or a class if the clone is expanded.

j_call v_call clone_size d_call cdr3_aa cdr3_nt
TRBJ1-1 TRBV6-5 - TRBD1 CASRGTGGIAFF TGTGCCAGCAGGGGGACAGGGGGCATAGCTTTCTTT
TRBJ1-5 TRBV4-3 - - CASSQDEGRSQPQHF TGCGCCAGCAGCCAAGACGAGGGAAGGAGTCAGCCCCAGCATTTT
TRBJ1-2 TRBV2 - - CASSEDTGTTSFGYTF TGTGCCAGCAGTGAAGACACAGGGACGACGTCGTTTGGCTACACCTTC
TRBJ2-3 TRBV7-9 - - CASSLGQTDTQYF TGTGCCAGCAGCTTAGGGCAGACAGATACGCAGTATTTT
TRBJ2-7 TRBV25-1 - TRBD1 CASSKWTGERSEQYF TGTGCCAGCAGTAAATGGACAGGGGAAAGGAGCGAGCAGTACTTC
TRBJ1-5 TRBV5-6 once TRBD1 CASSFRDRDQPQHF TGTGCCAGCAGCTTCCGGGACAGAGATCAGCCCCAGCATTTT
TRBJ1-2 TRBV19 - TRBD1 CASSRDSNYGYTF TGTGCCAGTAGCAGGGACAGTAACTATGGCTACACCTTC
TRBJ1-1 TRBV10-3 - - CAISQTGLNTEAFF TGTGCCATCAGTCAAACAGGGCTGAACACTGAAGCTTTCTTT
TRBJ2-7 TRBV27 - - CASSLKGVHTQGRNF TGTGCCAGCAGTTTAAAGGGGGTCCACACACAGGGCCGAAACTTC
TRBJ2-7 TRBV28 - - CASRETAVEGLEQYF TGTGCCAGCAGGGAGACAGCCGTGGAGGGTTTGGAGCAGTACTTC
TRBJ1-2 TRBV5-4 - - CASSDYNANYGYTF TGTGCCAGCAGCGATTACAACGCTAACTATGGCTACACCTTC
TRBJ2-2 TRBV11-3 - - CASSLTGSSGELFF TGTGCCAGCAGCTTAACAGGGTCGTCCGGGGAGCTGTTTTTT
TRBJ2-4 TRBV23-1 - - CASYDPGLWEAKNIQYF TGCGCCAGCTACGACCCGGGACTGTGGGAAGCCAAAAACATTCAGTACTTC
TRBJ2-7 TRBV4-2 - TRBD2 CASSQTAGGVSSYEQYF TGTGCCAGCAGCCAAACCGCGGGAGGGGTCTCCTCCTACGAGCAGTACTTC
TRBJ2-7 TRBV4-1 - - CASSHREDSFSYEQYF TGCGCCAGCAGCCATAGAGAGGACAGCTTCTCCTACGAGCAGTACTTC
TRBJ1-5 TRBV4-2 - - CASSPRGNQPQHF TGTGCCAGCAGCCCCAGGGGCAATCAGCCCCAGCATTTT
TRBJ2-6 TRBV19 - - CASSISFSSGANVLTF TGTGCCAGTAGTATATCGTTTAGCTCTGGGGCCAACGTCCTGACTTTC
TRBJ2-7 TRBV5-5 - - CASSPSLGRAPYEQYF TGTGCCAGCAGCCCCTCTTTAGGCAGGGCGCCCTACGAGCAGTACTTC
TRBJ2-2 TRBV19 - TRBD1 CASSIDRWDRGRTGELFF TGTGCCAGTAGTATAGATAGGTGGGACAGGGGGCGCACCGGGGAGCTGTTTTTT
TRBJ1-2 TRBV28 - TRBD1 CASSRYRGPVYGYTF TGTGCCAGCAGTCGATACAGGGGGCCTGTCTATGGCTACACCTTC
TRBJ1-1 TRBV6-1 - TRBD1 CASSPDRVIRREAFF TGTGCCAGCAGCCCTGACAGGGTGATACGACGAGAAGCTTTCTTT
TRBJ2-1 TRBV2 - TRBD1 CASSRDRGWYEQFF TGTGCCAGCAGTCGGGACAGGGGGTGGTATGAGCAGTTCTTC
TRBJ2-3 TRBV7-9 - TRBD2 CASSPGGGPDTQYF TGTGCCAGCAGCCCCGGGGGGGGACCAGATACGCAGTATTTT